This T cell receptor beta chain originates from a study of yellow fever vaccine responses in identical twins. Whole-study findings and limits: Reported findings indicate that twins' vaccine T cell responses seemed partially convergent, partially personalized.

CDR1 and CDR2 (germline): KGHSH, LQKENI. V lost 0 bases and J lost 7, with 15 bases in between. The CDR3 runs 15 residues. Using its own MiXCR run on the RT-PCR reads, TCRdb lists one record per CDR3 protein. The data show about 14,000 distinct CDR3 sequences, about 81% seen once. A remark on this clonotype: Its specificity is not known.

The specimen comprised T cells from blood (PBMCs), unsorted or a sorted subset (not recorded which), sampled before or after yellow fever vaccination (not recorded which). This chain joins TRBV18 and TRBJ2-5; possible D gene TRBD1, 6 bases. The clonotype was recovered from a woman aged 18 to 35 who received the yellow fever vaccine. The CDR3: CASSPPVQGSGTQYF. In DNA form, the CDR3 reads TGTGCCAGCTCACCACCTGTGCAGGGGTCGGGGACCCAGTACTTC.